These T cell receptor beta chains were read from a single sample in a study of tumor and adjacent non-tumor tissue in lung cancer. One entry per CDR3 protein, called by TCRdb with MiXCR from the multiplex PCR reads. This table has 77,000 or so distinct CDR3 sequences, roughly 80% appearing once. Sequencing input: lung tumor tissue. These receptors originate from a woman between 45 and 65 years old with non-small cell lung cancer. The CDR3 runs from the conserved cysteine through the conserved F or W. The D gene is left open where the match is weak. Only part of the rows carry a size: once, few, many, or a class if the clone is expanded.

clone_size	d_call	v_call	j_call	cdr3_nt	cdr3_aa
NA	TRBD2	TRBV6-6	TRBJ2-5	TGTTCCAGCAGCCATACTAGCGGAGAGACCCAATACTTC	CSSSHTSGETQYF
NA	NA	TRBV28	TRBJ2-1	TGTGCCAACTGCCCCTACAATGAGCAGTTCTTC	CANCPYNEQFF
NA	NA	TRBV12-3/TRBV12-4	TRBJ2-5	TGTGCCAGCAGTTTAGCGCCCCAACTGGGGTACCAAGAGACCCAGTACTTC	CASSLAPQLGYQETQYF
NA	NA	TRBV6-1	TRBJ2-1	TGTGCCAGCAGTGAAACGAGGGAGGCGGGGAATGAGCAGTTCTTC	CASSETREAGNEQFF
NA	TRBD2	TRBV6-6	TRBJ2-1	TGTGCAAGCAGTTACGGGCTAGGGACGGGAGGGCCTAGTGAGCAGTTCTTC	CASSYGLGTGGPSEQFF
NA	TRBD1	TRBV28	TRBJ2-3	TGTGCCAGCAGTTACTTAGGCGACAGGGGGACAGATACGTGGTATTTT	CASSYLGDRGTDTWYF
NA	TRBD2	TRBV14	TRBJ2-3	TGTACCAGCAGCCAATGGACTAGCGGACACACAGATACGCAGTATTTT	CTSSQWTSGHTDTQYF
NA	NA	TRBV11-2	TRBJ2-2	TGTGCCAGTGACTATACTAGAGGCACCGGGGAGCTGTTTTTT	CASDYTRGTGELFF
NA	TRBD1	TRBV5-6	TRBJ1-1	TGTTCCAGCAGCTACCTACAGGGGGGCTCTGAAGCTTTCTTT	CSSSYLQGGSEAFF
NA	TRBD1	TRBV12-3/TRBV12-4	TRBJ1-1	TGTACCAGCAGTTTAACCTGGACAGGGGTTAATACTGGAGCTTTCTTT	CTSSLTWTGVNTGAFF
NA	TRBD1	TRBV11-3	TRBJ2-2	TGTGTTAGCAGCTCTTACGGGACAGGGCACGGGGAGCTGTTGTTT	CVSSSYGTGHGELLF
many	NA	TRBV20-1	TRBJ1-2	TGCAGTGCTCCTCCCCCGGGGGCGCGGAACTATGGCTACACCTTC	CSAPPPGARNYGYTF
NA	NA	TRBV14	TRBJ1-5	TGTGCTAGCAGCCCACAAAATAATCAGCCCCAGCATTTT	CASSPQNNQPQHF
many	NA	TRBV28	TRBJ1-6	TGTGCCAGCAGGGAATTCGTTAATTCACCCCTCCACTTT	CASREFVNSPLHF
NA	NA	TRBV28	TRBJ2-7	TGTGTCAGCAGTGAGGGTTGGGGCGGATACGAGCAATACTTC	CVSSEGWGGYEQYF
NA	NA	TRBV6-1	TRBJ2-7	TGTGTCAGTAACTACATCAGACTAGAGCAGTACTTC	CVSNYIRLEQYF
NA	NA	TRBV4-2	TRBJ1-4	TGTGCCAGCAGCCCAACACCTGGACAGCATAATGAAAAACTGTTTTTT	CASSPTPGQHNEKLFF
many	TRBD1	TRBV6-2/TRBV6-3	TRBJ1-5	TGTGCCAGCACCACCCGAGGGGGCTGGGCCCAGCATTTT	CASTTRGGWAQHF
NA	NA	TRBV10-3	TRBJ2-3	TGTGCCATCAGTGAGGATCCAGTTATGCAGTATTTT	CAISEDPVMQYF
NA	NA	TRBV6-4	TRBJ2-2	TGTGCCAACAGTGAAGTGGAGAACACCGAGAAGCTGTTTTTT	CANSEVENTEKLFF
NA	NA	TRBV4-1	TRBJ1-4	TGCGCCAGCAGCCAAGCTAGGACGGGCAGTGAAAAACTGTTTTTT	CASSQARTGSEKLFF
NA	NA	TRBV4-2	TRBJ1-5	TGTGCCAGCAACCAAAACCTCACTAGCAATCAGCCCCAACATTTT	CASNQNLTSNQPQHF
many	TRBD1	TRBV6-2/TRBV6-3	TRBJ2-5	TGTGCCAGCAGTTACTACAGGGGGCTGGGGGAGACCCAGTACTTC	CASSYYRGLGETQYF
NA	NA	TRBV20-1	TRBJ2-7	TGCAGTGCCGGCAGGGACGAGCAGTACTTC	CSAGRDEQYF
NA	NA	TRBV18	TRBJ2-5	TGTGCCAGCTCCCCTCCAGCGCAAGCAGAGACCCAGTATTTC	CASSPPAQAETQYF
NA	TRBD2	TRBV6-5	TRBJ2-2	TGTGCCAGCAGGCGGGAGGGTTTTTACACCGGGGAGCTGTCTTTT	CASRREGFYTGELSF
NA	TRBD1	TRBV6-1	TRBJ2-2	TGTGCAAGCAGCGAGACAGGGCTTGGGAAGAACTTGAACGCCGGGGAGCTGTTTTTT	CASSETGLGKNLNAGELFF
few	TRBD2	TRBV9	TRBJ2-7	TGTGCCAGCAGCGCCGGGACTAGCGTTTCCTACGAGCAGTACTTC	CASSAGTSVSYEQYF
NA	NA	TRBV11-2	TRBJ2-7	TGTGCCAGCAGCCTGACGGACACTGTCTATGAGCATTACTTC	CASSLTDTVYEHYF
NA	TRBD1	TRBV10-3	TRBJ2-2	TGTGCCAACACGGGACAGGGCACGAACACCGGGGAGCTGTTTTTT	CANTGQGTNTGELFF
many	NA	TRBV4-1	TRBJ2-7	TGCGCCAGCAGCCAAGTATCCCCGGCTACTGATAGCTCCTACGAGCAGTACTTC	CASSQVSPATDSSYEQYF
NA	TRBD2	TRBV6-1	TRBJ2-4	TGTGCCACTATGGGGGGGGCCAAAAACATTCAGTACTTC	CATMGGAKNIQYF
NA	NA	TRBV7-3	TRBJ2-7	TGTGCCAGCAGCTTAGGGCAGGGAGCCTACGAGCAGTACTTC	CASSLGQGAYEQYF
NA	NA	TRBV7-2	TRBJ1-5	TGTGCCAGCAGCCCCTGGACTCTCTTAGGCAATCAGCCCCAGCATTTT	CASSPWTLLGNQPQHF
NA	NA	TRBV4-2	TRBJ2-7	TGTGCCAGCAGCCAAGAGGGATTATCGGGAGAAGACCGCTACGAGCAGTACTTC	CASSQEGLSGEDRYEQYF
NA	TRBD1	TRBV12-3/TRBV12-4	TRBJ1-2	TGTACCAGCAGTCGGACAGGGGGTTCTAACTGTGGCTACACCTTC	CTSSRTGGSNCGYTF
many	TRBD2	TRBV5-1	TRBJ2-7	TGCGCCAGCAGCTTCGGGACTAGCGGGTCCTACGAGCAGTACTTC	CASSFGTSGSYEQYF
NA	NA	TRBV11-2	TRBJ2-1	TGTGCCAGCACCTTAAAGCTGAGCGGTGAACAGTTCTTC	CASTLKLSGEQFF
NA	TRBD2	TRBV6-1	TRBJ2-7	TGTGCCAGCAGTGTACTAGCGGGAGAGGACGAGCAGTACTTC	CASSVLAGEDEQYF
NA	NA	TRBV5-1	TRBJ2-7	TGCGCCGGAAGAAGTGTTGGAGGGCCGAGCTCCTACGAGCAGTACTTC	CAGRSVGGPSSYEQYF
NA	TRBD1	TRBV4-1	TRBJ2-2	TGCGCCAGCAGCCCCTTGGGACAGGGTGGTGACACCGGGGAGCTTTTTTTT	CASSPLGQGGDTGELFF
NA	TRBD1	TRBV6-1	TRBJ2-6	TGTGCCAGCAGTGCCGTTCACCGACAGGGAGTTGACGGGGTCAACGTCCTGACTTTC	CASSAVHRQGVDGVNVLTF
many	NA	TRBV20-1	TRBJ2-1	TGCAGTGCTAGATTCGGGGGCGACAATGAGCAGTTCTTC	CSARFGGDNEQFF
few	TRBD2	TRBV5-1	TRBJ2-2	TGCGGCAGCAGCTTGGCGCGCGGGAGACACACCGGGGAGCTGTTTTTT	CGSSLARGRHTGELFF
medium-sized	NA	TRBV29-1	TRBJ1-2	TGCAGCGTGGGAGCGGGCAGTGCATATGGCTACACCTTC	CSVGAGSAYGYTF